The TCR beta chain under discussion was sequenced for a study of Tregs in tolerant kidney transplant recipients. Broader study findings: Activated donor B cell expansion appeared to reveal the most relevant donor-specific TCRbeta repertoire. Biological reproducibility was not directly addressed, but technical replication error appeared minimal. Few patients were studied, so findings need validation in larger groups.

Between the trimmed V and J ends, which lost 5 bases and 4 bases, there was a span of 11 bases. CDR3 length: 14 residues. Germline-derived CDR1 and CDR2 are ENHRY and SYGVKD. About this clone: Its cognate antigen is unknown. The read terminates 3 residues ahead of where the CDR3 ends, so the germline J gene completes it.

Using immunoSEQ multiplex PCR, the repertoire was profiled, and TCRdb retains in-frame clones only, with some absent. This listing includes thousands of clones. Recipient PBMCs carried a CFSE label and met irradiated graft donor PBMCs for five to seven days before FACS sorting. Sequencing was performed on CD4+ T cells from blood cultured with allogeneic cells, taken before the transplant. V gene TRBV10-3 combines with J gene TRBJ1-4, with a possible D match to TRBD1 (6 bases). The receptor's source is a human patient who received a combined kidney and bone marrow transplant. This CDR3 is CAISSQGNNEKLFF. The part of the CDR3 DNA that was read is TGTGCCATCAGTTCACAGGGAAATAATGAAAAA.